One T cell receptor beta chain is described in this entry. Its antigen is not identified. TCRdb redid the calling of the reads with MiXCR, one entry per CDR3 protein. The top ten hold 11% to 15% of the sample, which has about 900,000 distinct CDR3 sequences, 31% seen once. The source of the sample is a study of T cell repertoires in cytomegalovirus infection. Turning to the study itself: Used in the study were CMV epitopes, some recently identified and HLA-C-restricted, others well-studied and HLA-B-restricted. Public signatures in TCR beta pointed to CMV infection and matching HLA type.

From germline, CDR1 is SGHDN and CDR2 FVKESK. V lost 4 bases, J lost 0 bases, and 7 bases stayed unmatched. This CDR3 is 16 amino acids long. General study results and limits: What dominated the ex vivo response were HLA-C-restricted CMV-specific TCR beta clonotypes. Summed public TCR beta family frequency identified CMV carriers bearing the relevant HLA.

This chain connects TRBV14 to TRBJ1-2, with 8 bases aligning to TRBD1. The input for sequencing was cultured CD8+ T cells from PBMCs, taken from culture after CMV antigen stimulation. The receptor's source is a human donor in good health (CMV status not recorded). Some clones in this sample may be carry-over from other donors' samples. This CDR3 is CASSPRGTGPNYGYTF. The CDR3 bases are TGTGCCAGCAGCCCGCGGGGGACAGGTCCTAACTATGGCTACACCTTC.